The TCR beta chain under discussion was sequenced for a study of regulatory and conventional T cells in RAG deficiency (dated by TCRdb to the late 2010s). About the investigation overall: High-throughput TCR beta sequencing was used to compare the diversity and composition of the Treg, conventional CD4+ and CD8+ T cell repertoires of RAG-deficient patients with those of healthy controls. What the study reported, not specific to this receptor: Some T-cell subset analyses were not performed for some subjects. Shorter CDR3 lengths were found in all patient T-cell subsets, and >90% Treg-Tconv repertoire overlap at nucleotide and amino acid level was observed in Omenn syndrome patients. The CD25-high CD127-low cells sorted from Omenn syndrome patients may be peripherally activated cells rather than true Treg cells. RAG-deficient patients showed markedly lower Shannon entropy and higher Simpson indices than control T-cell subpopulations. In Omenn syndrome and CID/AS patients compared with controls, around 100-fold fewer unique TCR beta sequences were detected from Treg cells, versus 9.5 to 10-fold fewer for other subsets.

This clone was detected only a few times. It has no known antigen specificity. Base qualities are not recorded, but no much larger clone differs from it by a single base. Library prep was done by the immunoSEQ multiplex PCR assay. Genomic DNA from the sorted T-cell subsets was used to amplify and sequence rearranged TCR beta chain products. The authors' pipeline ran thus. Shannon entropy and Simpson indices were used to measure the diversity of productive TCR beta rearrangements in each repertoire. Clonal expansion was assessed by the summed frequency of the 100 most abundant productive TCR beta clonotypes among total reads. The TRB repertoires were scored with a self-reactivity index built on which amino acids appear at CDR3beta positions 6 and 7. Two-way ANOVA was used for repertoire analyses, while Student t or Mann-Whitney tests were used for flow cytometric analyses. TCRdb's version of the immuneACCESS table is confined to in-frame rearrangements and falls short of the full clone set. An unresolved V gene accounts for under half of the shortfall where checked; the remainder is of unknown origin. D and trimming come from the DNA, and the V and J calls and clone size come from that table. Present in this sample are about 30,000 clones, roughly 96% of which were seen just once. 0.35% of the sample is taken by the ten largest.

Before genomic DNA extraction, conventional CD4+ T cells were isolated from blood as CD25-low CD127-high cells. Repertoire analyses used roughly 8 healthy control donors as the comparison group. The CDR3 starts with the cysteine, ends with the phenylalanine, and has 14 residues. The sequence is cut down to CDR3 DNA, 42 bases in frame from base 1. From the germline V gene, CDR1 is SGHTS and CDR2 is YDEGEE. Relative to germline, V is 6 bases shorter and J is 4 bases shorter, with 14 bases between their ends. These data were also reused for a study on regulatory T cells. That second publication adds: For the multiplex PCR, 52 forward TRBV primers and 13 reverse TRBJ primers were used, and amplification bias was corrected with both assay-based and computational methods. Restricted unique TRB V-J pairs and skewed V and J gene usage were observed in patient repertoires, most markedly in regulatory T cells. The study compared T-cell receptor beta repertoires of sorted regulatory, conventional CD4+ and CD8+ T cells in CD3G-deficient patients with those in healthy controls. Peripheral blood mononuclear cells were isolated by Ficoll density separation. Within the immunoSEQ assay, multiplex PCR amplified rearranged TRB loci from genomic DNA. TRB amplicons were sequenced using an Illumina HiSeq platform. Raw sequences were error-filtered and aligned to reference gene sequences by custom algorithms and were subsequently analyzed with the immunoSEQ online tools. Frequencies of productive and nonproductive TRB rearrangements were evaluated among both unique and total sequences. For group comparisons, t tests, Mann-Whitney tests or two-way ANOVA were performed in Prism software.

The receptor comes from a human donor in good health. The rearranged chain carries TRBV5-8 and TRBJ1-3; the D gene cannot be named for sure. Sequenced material: CD25- CD4+ T cells sorted from blood. The CDR3 corresponds to CASMPTGTGNTIYF. The nucleotide sequence is given as TGTGCCAGCATGCCGACGGGAACAGGAAACACCATATATTTT.